These T cell receptor beta chains were read from a single sample in a study of blood T cell repertoires in COVID-19. TCRdb keeps only in-frame clones here, not all; method: immunoSEQ multiplex PCR. The sample lists roughly 250,000 clones, over 80% occurring once. The material sequenced was peripheral blood. These receptors all come from a woman aged 35 to 49 with acute or convalescent COVID-19. Both conserved end residues are part of each CDR3. The D gene is left open where the match is weak. Part of the rows lack a size; the others show once, few, many or a class for expanded clones.

V: TRBV4-1; J: TRBJ2-3; D: TRBD1; size: NA; CDR3: CASSQGAGGYLDTQYF; DNA: TGCGCCAGCAGCCAAGGGGCAGGGGGCTATTTAGATACGCAGTATTTT
V: TRBV5-1; J: TRBJ2-2; D: TRBD2; size: NA; CDR3: CASSSSGTGGELFF; DNA: TGCGCCAGCAGCTCTAGCGGAACCGGCGGGGAGCTGTTTTTT
V: TRBV24-1; J: TRBJ1-5; D: TRBD1; size: NA; CDR3: CATSDATGASNQPQHF; DNA: TGTGCCACCAGTGATGCCACAGGGGCCAGCAATCAGCCCCAGCATTTT
V: TRBV11-3; J: TRBJ2-2; D: TRBD1; size: once; CDR3: CASSFGQGNFATGELFF; DNA: TGTGCCAGCAGCTTTGGACAGGGTAACTTTGCCACCGGGGAGCTGTTTTTT
V: TRBV4-1; J: TRBJ1-2; D: NA; size: NA; CDR3: CASSPNPDRPNYGYTF; DNA: TGCGCCAGCAGCCCGAACCCCGACAGACCTAACTATGGCTACACCTTC
V: TRBV3-1/TRBV3-2; J: TRBJ2-5; D: NA; size: NA; CDR3: CASSQQGWDQETQYF; DNA: TGTGCCAGCAGCCAACAGGGATGGGACCAAGAGACCCAGTACTTC
V: TRBV5-1; J: TRBJ1-1; D: TRBD1; size: NA; CDR3: CASSHWDRGETEAFF; DNA: TGCGCCAGCAGCCATTGGGACAGGGGCGAGACTGAAGCTTTCTTT
V: TRBV6-5; J: TRBJ1-2; D: NA; size: NA; CDR3: CASRQGAVRGYTF; DNA: TGTGCCAGCAGGCAAGGGGCAGTACGCGGCTACACCTTC
V: TRBV10-1; J: TRBJ2-3; D: TRBD2; size: NA; CDR3: CASSEGGGGAGADTQYF; DNA: TGCGCCAGCAGTGAAGGAGGCGGGGGGGCCGGGGCAGATACGCAGTATTTT
V: TRBV7-3; J: TRBJ2-5; D: NA; size: once; CDR3: CASSPFGQETQYF; DNA: TGTGCCAGCAGCCCCTTCGGGCAAGAGACCCAGTACTTC
V: TRBV4-1; J: TRBJ1-5; D: TRBD1; size: NA; CDR3: CASSQDLQGDQPQHF; DNA: TGCGCCAGCAGCCAAGATCTACAGGGGGATCAGCCCCAGCATTTT
V: TRBV4-1; J: TRBJ1-3; D: NA; size: NA; CDR3: CASSHPPGQLGNTIYF; DNA: TGCGCCAGCAGCCACCCTCCTGGACAGTTAGGAAACACCATATATTTT
V: TRBV9; J: TRBJ1-1; D: NA; size: NA; CDR3: CASSVERGTEAFF; DNA: TGTGCCAGCAGCGTAGAAAGGGGTACTGAAGCTTTCTTT
V: TRBV2; J: TRBJ1-1; D: NA; size: NA; CDR3: CASSEEGLSTEAFF; DNA: TGTGCCAGCAGTGAGGAGGGCTTAAGCACTGAAGCTTTCTTT
V: TRBV9; J: TRBJ1-1; D: NA; size: few; CDR3: CASSVAGNTEAFF; DNA: TGTGCCAGCAGCGTAGCAGGGAACACTGAAGCTTTCTTT
V: TRBV10-3; J: TRBJ1-1; D: NA; size: NA; CDR3: CAISEPNRDRPFF; DNA: TGTGCCATCAGTGAGCCGAACAGGGACCGGCCTTTCTTT
V: TRBV2; J: TRBJ2-5; D: NA; size: NA; CDR3: CASGSRGTGETQYF; DNA: TGTGCCAGCGGATCGCGGGGGACAGGAGAGACCCAGTACTTC
V: TRBV7-8; J: TRBJ1-5; D: NA; size: NA; CDR3: CASSLRGNQPQHF; DNA: TGTGCCAGCAGCTTACGGGGAAATCAGCCCCAGCATTTT
V: TRBV5-1; J: TRBJ1-1; D: NA; size: few; CDR3: CASSLGAGVQTEAFF; DNA: TGCGCCAGCAGCTTGGGGGCCGGGGTGCAGACTGAAGCTTTCTTT
V: TRBV5-5; J: TRBJ2-3; D: TRBD1; size: NA; CDR3: CASSSRQGPDTQYF; DNA: TGTGCCAGCAGCTCCCGACAGGGGCCAGATACGCAGTATTTT
V: TRBV5-1; J: TRBJ1-2; D: TRBD1; size: once; CDR3: CASSLWTGANYGYTF; DNA: TGCGCCAGCAGCTTGTGGACAGGCGCTAACTATGGCTACACCTTC
V: TRBV11-2; J: TRBJ1-3; D: NA; size: NA; CDR3: CASSRRDGNTIYF; DNA: TGTGCCAGCAGCCGGAGAGATGGAAACACCATATATTTT
V: TRBV5-6; J: TRBJ2-5; D: NA; size: NA; CDR3: CASSLSQQETQYF; DNA: TGTGCCAGCAGCTTGTCACAGCAAGAGACCCAGTACTTC
V: TRBV27; J: TRBJ2-4; D: NA; size: NA; CDR3: CANRGLIAKNIQYF; DNA: TGTGCCAACCGGGGACTTATAGCCAAAAACATTCAGTACTTC
V: TRBV30; J: TRBJ2-3; D: TRBD1; size: NA; CDR3: CAWSPGTGRTDTQYF; DNA: TGTGCCTGGAGTCCCGGGACAGGGCGCACAGATACGCAGTATTTT
V: TRBV2; J: TRBJ1-2; D: NA; size: NA; CDR3: CASSEASGGHNGYTF; DNA: TGTGCCAGCAGTGAGGCTTCGGGGGGGCATAATGGCTACACCTTC
V: TRBV5-1; J: TRBJ2-5; D: TRBD2; size: NA; CDR3: CASSLVAGGSSETQYF; DNA: TGCGCCAGCAGCTTGGTGGCGGGGGGATCCTCGGAGACCCAGTACTTC
V: TRBV2; J: TRBJ1-1; D: TRBD1; size: NA; CDR3: CASMGQGAITEAFF; DNA: TGTGCCAGCATGGGACAGGGGGCGATAACTGAAGCTTTCTTT
V: TRBV18; J: TRBJ2-2; D: NA; size: NA; CDR3: CASSPTAGENGELFF; DNA: TGTGCCAGCTCACCAACGGCAGGGGAAAACGGGGAGCTGTTTTTT
V: TRBV7-9; J: TRBJ1-5; D: NA; size: NA; CDR3: CASSPGTNSNQPQHF; DNA: TGTGCCAGCAGCCCCGGAACTAATAGCAATCAGCCCCAGCATTTT
V: TRBV5-4; J: TRBJ1-1; D: NA; size: NA; CDR3: CASSYDGRAEAFF; DNA: TGTGCCAGCAGCTACGATGGGAGGGCTGAAGCTTTCTTT
V: TRBV19; J: TRBJ1-3; D: TRBD1; size: once; CDR3: CASSDRTGHGNTIYF; DNA: TGTGCCAGTAGTGACCGGACAGGGCATGGAAACACCATATATTTT
V: TRBV30; J: TRBJ1-5; D: TRBD1; size: few; CDR3: CAWTRQGGNQPQHF; DNA: TGTGCCTGGACCCGACAGGGCGGCAATCAGCCCCAGCATTTT
V: TRBV5-1; J: TRBJ2-1; D: NA; size: NA; CDR3: CASSTGLEFYNEQFF; DNA: TGCGCCAGCAGCACGGGACTCGAATTCTACAATGAGCAGTTCTTC
V: TRBV5-1; J: TRBJ2-1; D: TRBD2; size: NA; CDR3: CASSTASGGLSNEQFF; DNA: TGCGCCAGCAGCACCGCCAGCGGGGGGTTAAGCAATGAGCAGTTCTTC
V: TRBV6-5; J: TRBJ1-1; D: NA; size: few; CDR3: CASSYSRRREAFF; DNA: TGTGCCAGCAGTTACTCCCGGAGGAGGGAAGCTTTCTTT
V: TRBV7-2; J: TRBJ2-1; D: NA; size: NA; CDR3: CASSFLFGHLTYNEQFF; DNA: TGTGCCAGCAGCTTCTTATTCGGACACCTTACCTACAATGAGCAGTTCTTC
V: TRBV19; J: TRBJ1-2; D: NA; size: NA; CDR3: CASSLHYGYTF; DNA: TGTGCCAGTAGTCTCCACTATGGCTACACCTTC
V: TRBV12-3/TRBV12-4; J: TRBJ1-1; D: TRBD1; size: NA; CDR3: CASSGQGRTEAFF; DNA: TGTGCCAGCAGTGGACAGGGGCGCACTGAAGCTTTCTTT
V: TRBV4-1; J: TRBJ2-3; D: TRBD2; size: NA; CDR3: CASSHLGTSGLHRYLNF; DNA: TGCGCCAGCAGCCACCTCGGGACTAGCGGGTTGCACAGATACTTGAATTTT
V: TRBV5-1; J: TRBJ2-3; D: NA; size: NA; CDR3: CASSLASGSVADTQYF; DNA: TGCGCCAGCAGCTTGGCCTCAGGGTCGGTCGCAGATACGCAGTATTTT
V: TRBV10-1; J: TRBJ1-3; D: NA; size: NA; CDR3: CASSGSSGNTIYF; DNA: TGCGCCAGCAGTGGGAGCTCTGGAAACACCATATATTTT
V: TRBV5-1; J: TRBJ1-6; D: TRBD1; size: NA; CDR3: CASSPLQGGSHNSPLHF; DNA: TGCGCCAGCAGCCCCTTGCAGGGGGGATCCCATAATTCACCCCTCCACTTT
V: TRBV9; J: TRBJ2-5; D: TRBD2; size: NA; CDR3: CASSGGLAGGSRSETQYF; DNA: TGTGCCAGCAGCGGCGGACTAGCGGGGGGGTCACGTAGTGAGACCCAGTACTTC
V: TRBV7-8; J: TRBJ1-3; D: TRBD1; size: once; CDR3: CASSVDRGGNTIYF; DNA: TGTGCCAGCAGCGTAGACAGGGGAGGAAACACCATATATTTT
V: TRBV9; J: TRBJ1-2; D: TRBD1; size: NA; CDR3: CASSATGQGLNGYTF; DNA: TGTGCCAGCAGCGCGACGGGACAGGGGCTAAATGGCTACACCTTC
V: TRBV7-9; J: TRBJ2-2; D: TRBD2; size: NA; CDR3: CASSLNGGGPAGELFF; DNA: TGTGCCAGCAGCCTAAACGGGGGGGGCCCCGCCGGGGAGCTGTTTTTT